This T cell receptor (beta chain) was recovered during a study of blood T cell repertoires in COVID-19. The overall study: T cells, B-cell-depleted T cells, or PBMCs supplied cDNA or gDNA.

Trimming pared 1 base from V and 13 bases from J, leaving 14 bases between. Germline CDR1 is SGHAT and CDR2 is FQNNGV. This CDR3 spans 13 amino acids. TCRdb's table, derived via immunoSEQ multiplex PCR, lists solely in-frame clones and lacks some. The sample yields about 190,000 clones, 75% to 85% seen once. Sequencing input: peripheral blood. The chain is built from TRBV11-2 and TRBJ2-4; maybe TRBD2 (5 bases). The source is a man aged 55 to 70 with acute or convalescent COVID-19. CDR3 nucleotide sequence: TGTGCCAGCAGCTTAGCAACGGGGAGAATACAGTACTTC. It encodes CASSLATGRIQYF.